This TCR beta chain stems from a study of glioma-infiltrating T cells. Study-level findings and limits: CDR3 overlap between tissue and blood was very small. Above-expected tissue-blood divergence occurred in all gliomas, most in low-grade ones.

Amplification of TCR alpha and beta CDR3 regions from RNA used iRepertoire nested multiplex PCR. One-step reverse transcription and amplification started from approximately 100-400 ng of tissue mRNA or PBMC total RNA. TCRdb reprocessed the multiplex PCR reads via MiXCR and lists one record per CDR3 protein. The sample has some 110,000 distinct CDR3 sequences; roughly 24% are singletons. This clonotype was detected only a few times. Its matching antigen is unknown. The receptor was derived from a human donor with low-grade glioma or glioblastoma, undergoing nonglioma brain surgery, or in good health (not recorded which). What was sequenced was glioma tissue, nonneoplastic brain tissue, or PBMCs (not recorded which).

The CDR3 loop reads CASSLRRATYNQPQHF. In DNA, the CDR3 is TGTGCCAGTAGTCTCCGCCGTGCAACCTACAATCAGCCCCAGCATTTT. The chain recombines TRBV19 with TRBJ1-5; D call uncertain. CDR1 is LNHDA and CDR2 is SQIVND in the germline V gene (reference sequence). The CDR3 is made up of 16 amino acids. V lost 5 bases and J 3 bases, leaving 17 bases between the germline ends. Full variable domain (rest looked up from reference TRBV19 and TRBJ1-5): DGGITQSPKYLFRKEGQNVTLSCEQNLNHDAMYWYRQDPGQGLRLIYYSQIVNDFQKGDIAEGYSVSREKKESFPLTVTSAQKNPTAFYLCASSLRRATYNQPQHFGDGTRLSIL.